These 20 T cell receptor beta chains originate from one sample sequenced in a study of blood T cell repertoires in COVID-19 (dated by TCRdb to 2019 to 2021). The library was built by means of the immunoSEQ multiplex PCR assay. Imported from immuneACCESS, the table was reduced by TCRdb to in-frame sequences with V and J called. These copies leave out some clones; in studies compared against another copy, an unresolved V gene accounts for under half, and the cause of the remainder is not known. In all, the sample holds about 100,000 clones, and 80% of those were seen once. Of the sample, roughly 12% falls within the top ten clones. Sequenced sample: peripheral blood. These receptors were collected from a woman aged 70-85 years with acute or convalescent COVID-19.

V is TRBV18 and J is TRBJ2-5; the match to TRBD2 covers 7 bases. The CDR3 is 17 residues long. Trimming at V came to 4 bases and at J to 5 bases, leaving 16 bases not matched to a gene. Per the germline V gene, CDR1 is KGHSH and CDR2 is LQKENI. In nucleotides, the CDR3 is TGTGCCAGCTCACAACAGACCAGCGCGACAGCGGGGGAGACCCAGTACTTC. Amino acid sequence: CASSQQTSATAGETQYF.

This chain connects TRBV18 to TRBJ2-7, with 7 bases aligning to TRBD1. The CDR3 length is 15 residues. J gave up 3 bases and V 3 bases, and 8 bases lay outside the gene matches. Looked up from germline, CDR1 is KGHSH and CDR2 is LQKENI. CDR3 region: CASSPLDRDNYEQYF. The CDR3 DNA is TGTGCCAGCTCACCGTTAGACAGGGACAACTACGAGCAGTACTTC.

This clone was seen a handful of times. The V and J genes are TRBV7-6 and TRBJ1-1; unclear D gene. Between the trimmed V and J ends, which lost 1 base and 0 bases, there was a span of 6 bases. CDR1 is SGHVS and CDR2 is FNYEAQ in the germline V gene. The CDR3 is made up of 14 amino acids. CDR3 sequence: CASSLDQLNTEAFF. The CDR3 DNA reads as TGTGCCAGCAGCTTAGATCAGTTGAACACTGAAGCTTTCTTT.

This chain joins TRBV6-5 and TRBJ1-2; 8 bases line up with TRBD1. The CDR3 is 14 residues long. Germline V gene data show CDR1 as MNHEY and CDR2 as SVGAGI. Trimming took 8 bases from V and 4 from J; bases not matched to a gene: 9. The CDR3, as DNA: TGTGCCAGCCGGGACAGGAGTTCCCTCTATGGCTACACCTTC. Translating it yields CASRDRSSLYGYTF.

The V gene is TRBV2, the J gene TRBJ1-4, with D possibly being TRBD1 (6 bases). Deletions cut 1 base from V and 8 bases from J, with 11 bases between. Germline CDR1 is SNHLY and CDR2 is FYNNEI. The CDR3 totals 14 residues. CDR3 in amino acids: CASSEDRVTEKLFF. The CDR3 nucleotides read TGTGCCAGCAGTGAAGACAGGGTAACGGAAAAACTGTTTTTT.

The genes are TRBV19 and TRBJ1-1, with TRBD1 matching over 8 bases. The length of the CDR3 is 15 residues. Germline V lookup: CDR1 LNHDA, CDR2 SQIVND (reference sequence). V shed 8 bases and J 6 bases; nucleotides not matched to a gene: 14. CDR3 amino acids: CASWPGGSRVSEAFF. As DNA, the CDR3 is TGTGCCAGTTGGCCAGGGGGCTCAAGGGTCTCTGAAGCTTTCTTT.

This chain joins TRBV5-1 and TRBJ1-3; the match to TRBD1 covers 9 bases. Unmatched junction bases numbered 6, after V lost 4 bases and J lost 4 bases. Germline V lookup: CDR1 SGHRS, CDR2 YFSETQ. This CDR3 has 15 residues. The CDR3 sequence is CASSGGTGRGNTIYF. The CDR3 DNA follows: TGCGCCAGCAGCGGGGGGACAGGGAGAGGAAACACCATATATTTT.

This sequence joins TRBV4-1 and TRBJ2-2, with D tentatively TRBD1 (6 bases). The germline V and J ends were trimmed by 1 base and 3 bases, with 12 bases remaining between them. The CDR3 is 16 residues long. CDR1 MGHRA and CDR2 YSYEKL come from the germline V gene. CDR3 sequence: CASSQVAQGDTGELFF. CDR3 in DNA: TGCGCCAGCAGCCAAGTAGCACAGGGTGACACCGGGGAGCTGTTTTTT.

The chain couples TRBV11-2 to TRBJ2-5; possibly TRBD1 for D (5 bases). The V gene's germline CDR1 is SGHAT and CDR2 FQNNGV. Trimming removed 1 base from V and 3 bases from J, with 9 bases in between. This CDR3 has 14 amino acids. The CDR3, as DNA: TGTGCCAGCAGCTTAGGGTCAGGGAAAGAGACCCAGTACTTC. Its translation is CASSLGSGKETQYF. The full variable domain, completed using reference TRBV11-2 and TRBJ2-5, is EAGVAQSPRYKIIEKRQSVAFWCNPISGHATLYWYQQILGQGPKLLIQFQNNGVVDDSQLPKDRFSAERLKGVDSTLKIQPAKLEDSAVYLCASSLGSGKETQYFGPGTRLLVL.

This clone was picked up a small number of times. The chain recombines TRBV4-2 with TRBJ1-5; D may be TRBD1 (5 bases). V was trimmed by 1 base and J by 5 bases, leaving 12 bases between them. The CDR3 runs to 15 residues. Germline CDR1 and CDR2: LGHNA and YNFKEQ. The CDR3 loop is CASSQVLGGDQPQHF. The CDR3 DNA reads TGTGCCAGCAGCCAAGTTTTGGGGGGAGATCAGCCCCAGCATTTT.

This clone appeared once. The DNA for the CDR3 is TGCAGCGTTCAAGCGGTCACAGATACGCAGTATTTT. This gives the protein CSVQAVTDTQYF. The V call is TRBV29-1, the J call TRBJ2-3; possibly TRBD2 for D (5 bases). In germline, CDR1 is SQVTM, CDR2 ANQGSEA. Deletions cut 5 bases from V and 2 bases from J, with 8 bases between. This CDR3 has 12 residues.

This chain joins TRBV6-1 and TRBJ2-3; tentative D call: TRBD1 (7 bases). Germline V gene lookup returns CDR1 MNHNS and CDR2 SASEGT. This CDR3 is 16 amino acids long. With 3 bases removed from V and 0 bases from J, the gap between germline ends came to 13 bases. CDR3 in DNA: TGTGCCAGCAGTGATCCGGCGGGACAGAGCACAGATACGCAGTATTTT. Protein sequence: CASSDPAGQSTDTQYF.

V is TRBV19 and J is TRBJ1-4; D remains unclear. Germline assignment: CDR1 LNHDA and CDR2 SQIVND (reference sequence). V was trimmed by 5 bases and J by 0 bases, leaving 10 bases between them. This CDR3 has 15 amino acids. The CDR3 protein is CASSSTGTTNEKLFF. The CDR3 region has the DNA TGTGCCAGTAGTTCAACCGGGACAACTAATGAAAAACTGTTTTTT.

The rearrangement joins TRBV19 to TRBJ1-1; D is possibly TRBD1 (6 bases). Trimming pared 7 bases from V and 5 bases from J, leaving 14 bases between. In germline, CDR1 is LNHDA, CDR2 SQIVND (reference sequence). The CDR3 consists of 13 residues. This chain's CDR3 is CASNQRGRTEAFF. The CDR3 DNA reads as TGTGCCAGTAACCAGAGGGGGAGAACTGAAGCTTTCTTT.

The V and J genes are TRBV5-6 and TRBJ2-7, with 11 bases lining up with TRBD2. CDR1 SGHDT and CDR2 YYEEEE come from the germline V gene. The CDR3 runs 15 residues. After removal of 4 bases from V and 4 bases from J, the junction contained 7 bases not matched to a gene. CDR3 region: CASSPTSGGSYEQYF. The CDR3 DNA follows: TGTGCCAGCAGCCCCACTAGCGGGGGATCATACGAGCAGTACTTC. Looking up the rest from reference TRBV5-6 and TRBJ2-7 gives the full variable domain: DAGVTQSPTHLIKTRGQQVTLRCSPKSGHDTVSWYQQALGQGPQFIFQYYEEEERQRGNFPDRFSGHQFPNYSSELNVNALLLGDSALYLCASSPTSGGSYEQYFGPGTRLTVT.

The chain employs TRBV7-8 and TRBJ2-5, with a weak D call TRBD2 (5 bases). The V end lost 5 bases, the J end lost 5 bases, and 9 bases lay between the germline ends. The CDR3 is 12 amino acids. CDR1 and CDR2 (germline): SGHVS, FQNEAQ. The CDR3 loop is CASSPSGETQYF. CDR3 DNA: TGTGCCAGCAGCCCATCGGGGGAGACCCAGTACTTC.

The V and J genes are TRBV18 and TRBJ1-3; D gene uncertain. This CDR3 is 16 amino acids long. V gave up 0 bases and J gave up 0 bases, with 9 bases separating them. The germline V gene encodes CDR1 KGHSH and CDR2 LQKENI. CDR3 nucleotide sequence: TGTGCCAGCTCACCACCGGGCAGCTTCTCTGGAAACACCATATATTTT. Translating it yields CASSPPGSFSGNTIYF. The whole variable domain, filled in from reference TRBV18 and TRBJ1-3, reads NAGVMQNPRHLVRRRGQEARLRCSPMKGHSHVYWYRQLPEEGLKFMVYLQKENIIDESGMPKERFSAEFPKEGPSILRIQQVVRGDSAAYFCASSPPGSFSGNTIYFGEGSWLTVV.

The chain couples TRBV6-5 to TRBJ1-5; 8 positions match TRBD1. The junction had 8 bases not matched to a gene; V was cut back by 8 bases and J by 5 bases. Germline V gene data show CDR1 as MNHEY and CDR2 as SVGAGI. The CDR3 consists of 14 residues. The CDR3 bases are TGTGCCAGCGCCCCGACAGGGGAGGATCAGCCCCAGCATTTT. This translates into CASAPTGEDQPQHF.

The rearrangement joins TRBV6-2 or TRBV6-3 to TRBJ2-3; 8 nucleotides align to TRBD2. V lost 6 bases to trimming and J lost 8 bases; unmatched junction nucleotides: 10. From germline, CDR1 is MNHEY and CDR2 SVGEGT. There are 14 residues in the CDR3. The CDR3 loop is CASSQERGGGTQYF. In DNA, the CDR3 is TGTGCCAGCAGCCAGGAACGGGGGGGAGGTACGCAGTATTTT.

V is TRBV12-5 and J is TRBJ1-1; 7 bases agree with TRBD1. The CDR3 length is 12 residues. Losses at the gene ends were 7 bases for V and 9 bases for J; bases not matched to a gene: 8. CDR1 is LGHNT, CDR2 FRNRAP, per germline. Here the CDR3 DNA reads TGTGCTAGTGACACGACAGGGTCAAAAGCTTTCTTT. Translated: CASDTTGSKAFF.